These 10 T cell receptor beta chains originate from one sample sequenced in a study of Graves' ophthalmopathy and Graves' hyperthyroidism. Investigators amplified TCR beta CDR3 regions from RNA transcripts. The library came from an HTBI-primed first-round RT-PCR and a second-round multiplex PCR. A single record per CDR3 protein comes from TCRdb applying MiXCR to the multiplex PCR reads. Found here are roughly 500,000 distinct CDR3 sequences, approximately 15% of them singletons; the top ten hold approximately 9.8%. The sequenced material came from blood. These receptor sequences come from a woman aged 30 to 39 with Graves' ophthalmopathy.

The J gene is TRBJ1-1, the V gene TRBV6-5, with D perhaps matching TRBD1 (5 bases). The germline V gene has CDR1 MNHEY and CDR2 SVGAGI. V gave up 2 bases and J gave up 0 bases, with 7 bases separating them. CDR3 length: 14 amino acids. The CDR3 loop is CASSYDSMNTEAFF. The DNA of the CDR3 is TGTGCCAGCAGTTACGACAGCATGAACACTGAAGCTTTCTTT.

This clonotype has at least ten counts. CDR3 sequence reads: CASSWRGLYEQYF. DNA for the CDR3: TGTGCCAGCAGTTGGCGGGGCCTGTACGAGCAGTACTTC. The rearrangement uses TRBV28 and TRBJ2-7, with TRBD2 as a possible D gene (6 bases). From germline, CDR1 is MDHEN and CDR2 SYDVKM. The CDR3 has 13 residues. Trimming shortened V by 4 bases and J by 4 bases, and 11 bases separated the two germline ends.

V usage is TRBV24-1 and J usage is TRBJ2-5; perhaps D is TRBD1 or TRBD2 (6 bases each). Germline CDR1 is KGHDR and CDR2 is SFDVKD. This CDR3 has 16 residues. Trimming took off 8 bases at V and 5 bases at J, with 23 bases between the two ends. DNA of the CDR3: TGTGCCACCATACGAACCTGGGGGGCCTTTCGGGAGACCCAGTACTTC. Translated: CATIRTWGAFRETQYF.

This clonotype occurred many times. The chain's CDR3 is CASSLEGGLVRETQYF. The CDR3 coding sequence is TGTGCCAGCAGTCTCGAAGGGGGCCTAGTAAGAGAGACCCAGTACTTC. The chain uses TRBV28 and TRBJ2-5, with 7 bases that match TRBD1. The V segment lost 5 bases and the J segment 4 bases; nucleotides outside the gene matches: 13. This CDR3 is 16 amino acids long. Germline CDR1 reads MDHEN; CDR2 reads SYDVKM.

The chain uses TRBV11-3 and TRBJ2-2; D gene ambiguous. Germline V gene sequence: CDR1 SGHNT, CDR2 YENEEA. This CDR3 contains 13 residues. Deletions cut 4 bases from V and 6 bases from J, with 9 bases between. The CDR3 bases are TGTGCCAGCAGCTCCAGCCCGGCCGGGGAGCTGTTTTTT. Translating gives CASSSSPAGELFF.

This clonotype was recorded many times. The germline gene is not matched at one end of the junction; a read error may be the cause. The rearrangement uses TRBV15 and TRBJ2-4; TRBD2 might be the D (6 bases). The CDR3 is 16 residues long. Germline V lookup: CDR1 LNHNV, CDR2 YYDKDF (reference sequence). CDR3 coding DNA: TGTGCCACCAGCAGAGAGGGAGGCGGGATTGGCGATGAGAAGTTCTTC. Translation: CATSREGGGIGDEKFF.

This clonotype was found many times. CDR3 DNA: TGTGCCAGCAGCCCAGGGGGCGCGAACACTGAAGCTTTCTTT. Protein product: CASSPGGANTEAFF. The rearrangement uses TRBV6-4 and TRBJ1-1; 8 bases fit TRBD1. V shed 6 bases, J shed 1 base, and the junction held 4 bases outside the gene matches. The CDR3 is 14 amino acids. The germline gives CDR1 MRHNA, CDR2 SNTAGT.

At least ten counts were recorded for this clonotype. V and J are TRBV5-1 and TRBJ2-5; D possibly matches TRBD1 or TRBD2 (5 bases each). Germline lookup yields CDR1 SGHRS and CDR2 YFSETQ. Trimming cost V 4 bases and J 3 bases, with 16 bases left between them. The CDR3 runs to 15 residues. The CDR3 nucleotides are TGCGCCAGCAGCGACGGGGCGACTGATGAAGAGACCCAGTACTTC. This gives the protein CASSDGATDEETQYF.

This clonotype was seen many times. V is TRBV20-1 and J is TRBJ1-2; D gene uncertain. The CDR3 is 15 residues long. With 0 bases removed from V and 8 bases from J, the gap between germline ends came to 19 bases. Germline values: CDR1 DFQATT, CDR2 SNEGSKA (reference sequence). Written as DNA, the CDR3 is TGCAGTGCTAGAGATCTGCGCATGGGGTCGGACGGCTACACCTTC. Amino acid sequence: CSARDLRMGSDGYTF.

CDR3 sequence: CASSPERHYGYTF. As DNA, the CDR3 is TGTGCCAGCAGCCCCGAGCGTCACTATGGCTACACCTTC. The V call is TRBV7-8, the J call TRBJ1-2; no clear D. The ends were cut back, 5 bases at V and 3 bases at J, with 10 bases in the middle. Germline CDR1 SGHVS, CDR2 FQNEAQ. The CDR3 consists of 13 residues.